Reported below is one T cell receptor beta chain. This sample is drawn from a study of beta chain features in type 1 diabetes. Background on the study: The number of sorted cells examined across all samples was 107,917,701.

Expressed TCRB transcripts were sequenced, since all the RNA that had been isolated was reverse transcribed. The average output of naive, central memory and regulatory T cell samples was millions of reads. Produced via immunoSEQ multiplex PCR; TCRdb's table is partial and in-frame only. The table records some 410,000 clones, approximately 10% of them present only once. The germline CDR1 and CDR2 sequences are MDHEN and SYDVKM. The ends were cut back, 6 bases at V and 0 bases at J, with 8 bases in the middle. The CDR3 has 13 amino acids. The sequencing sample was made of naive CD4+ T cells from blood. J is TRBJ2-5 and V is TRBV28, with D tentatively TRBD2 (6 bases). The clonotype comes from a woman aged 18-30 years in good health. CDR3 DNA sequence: TGTGCCAGCAGGCGGGGAAACCAAGAGACCCAGTACTTC. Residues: CASRRGNQETQYF. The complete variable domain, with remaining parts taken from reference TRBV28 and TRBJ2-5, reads DVKVTQSSRYLVKRTGEKVFLECVQDMDHENMFWYRQDPGLGLRLIYFSYDVKMKEKGDIPEGYSVSREKKERFSLILESASTNQTSMYLCASRRGNQETQYFGPGTRLLVL.